This section outlines one T cell receptor beta chain sequence together with its context. This specimen belongs to a study of identical twins. TCRdb redid the calling of the 5' RACE reads with MiXCR, one entry per CDR3 protein. Of around 340,000 distinct CDR3 sequences listed, over 9% are singletons. Trimming removed 3 bases from V and 7 bases from J, with 10 bases in between. CDR3 length equals 13 residues. Germline V gene data show CDR1 as MNHEY and CDR2 as SMNVEV (reference sequence). These records were also assigned to another study, of yellow fever vaccine responses in identical twins.

J is TRBJ1-5 and V is TRBV27; D uncertain. Sample: CD8+ T cells sorted from blood. The clonotype comes from a young woman in good health. CDR3 region: CASSFGVEQPQHF. The CDR3 region has the DNA TGTGCCAGCAGTTTCGGGGTAGAACAGCCCCAGCATTTT.